This TCR beta chain was sequenced in a study of T cells in Graves' hyperthyroidism and ophthalmopathy (dated by TCRdb to about 2019). The study in broad terms: Peripheral blood was collected at initial diagnosis, before any treatment. TCR V-J signatures able to tell the groups apart were searched for in a discovery cohort of approximately 95 patients, of whom under 45 had Graves' ophthalmopathy and around 57 had stable Graves' hyperthyroidism. Prospective prediction of ophthalmopathy was tested in an independent validation cohort of 18 to 20 hyperthyroidism patients and some 17 patients who later progressed to ophthalmopathy. The 75 to 100 discovery patients were randomly split 7:3 into training and test sets. The study also compared thyroid tissue and blood T-cell repertoires from a handful of Graves' hyperthyroidism patients. Once sampling was done, hyperthyroidism patients were given methimazole at a starting dose of 30 mg daily, whereas ophthalmopathy patients were given high-dose intravenous methylprednisolone. TCR Vbeta CDR3 sequencing of 120 to 150 peripheral blood samples (fewer than 45 ophthalmopathy, roughly 74 hyperthyroidism and some 17 progressor patients) is reported in the paper. On the study overall, not on this receptor specifically: In validation, the model predicted progression to ophthalmopathy with over 65% sensitivity and approximately 78% specificity, a median of approximately 6.5 months before onset. Ophthalmopathy was separated from stable hyperthyroidism by a 13 V-J signature model, with approximately 89% sensitivity and about 81% specificity obtained in cross-validation and 80%/75% obtained in testing. Most expanded thyroid clonotypes (frequency above 0.001) were also found in blood, which suggests that blood repertoires may mirror thyroid immune responses. Sample size was not statistically predetermined, and blinding of investigators to group allocation was not performed.

Notes on this clonotype: What this receptor recognizes is not known. No clone much larger than this one lies a single base away; base qualities are absent.

The TCR beta CDR3 regions were amplified from the RNA transcripts. For the first round of RT-PCR on the TCR CDR3, the HTBI primer set was used together with the Qiagen OneStep RT-PCR kit. Libraries were constructed in a second round of multiplex PCR, after which size selection and purification were performed. Libraries were sequenced paired-end with 100 bp reads on an Illumina HiSeq2000. Per the source publication's procedure: SOAPnuke was used to process the raw data, throwing out any read that contained adapters or uncalled bases, had a mean Phred below 15, or lacked an exact constant-primer or identifier match. COPE v1.2.5 was used to merge high-quality paired reads, and clonotypes were defined as unique nucleotide sequences. Clonotypes were aligned to IMGT TRBV, TRBD and TRBJ reference segments using MiTCR v1.1. Analysis was restricted to V-J combinations with a frequency above 0.0001, which covered about 99% of repertoires. A TCS score was defined as the ratio between F50 (clonal expansion) and ExV (chaos), using BLOSUM62-based TCRdist between CDR3 peptides within each V-J. Welch's t-statistics and random forest reduced 500 to 650 V-J features to 13, which were used in a naive Bayes classifier (R e1071). The public reads were quality trimmed at Q25 with fastp and then assembled into clones with MiXCR by TCRdb, keeping productive beta chains. Each record represents a unique CDR3 protein, reported with the most common genes and DNA among its rows. The V and J calls reflect TCRdb's pipeline rather than the authors' work. For this sample there are approximately 600,000 distinct CDR3 sequences; 14% appear just once. The biggest ten clones account for about 6.6% of the sample.

Moderately to severely active disease, a Clinical Activity Score of at least 3, a NOSPECS grade of at least 4, and a duration under 3 months were present in ophthalmopathy patients. Exclusion was applied to patients with uncontrolled infections, other autoimmune diseases, pregnancy or lactation. Diagnoses relied on clinical symptoms, serum thyroxine and TRAb, thyroid ultrasound and orbital computed tomography. PBMCs were isolated from 10 ml of fresh peripheral blood by Ficoll-Paque density gradient centrifugation. Total RNA was extracted with Trizol reagent, and quality was checked on an Agilent 2100 Bioanalyzer. V was cut back by 1 base and J by 4 bases, leaving a gap of 11 bases between them. Including cysteine and phenylalanine, the CDR3 has 15 amino acids. The CDR3 DNA has 45 bases and is translated from base 1. Taken from the germline V gene (reference sequence), the CDR1 and CDR2 loops are LNHDA and SQIVND.

The chain is encoded by TRBV19 joined to TRBJ2-1; TRBD2 is possibly the D segment (5 matching bases). The specimen sequenced was blood. This receptor was identified in a young woman with Graves' ophthalmopathy. The DNA reads as follows: TGTGCCAGTAGTATAGCGGCGGGCTATTACAATGAGCAGTTCTTC. Its translation is CASSIAAGYYNEQFF.